Included here is one T cell receptor (beta chain) sequence, with context. Its antigen is as yet unknown. Repertoires were generated with immunoSEQ multiplex PCR, while TCRdb's copy carries only in-frame clones and drops some. The sample records 140,000 to 150,000 clones, approximately 90% being singletons. This specimen belongs to a study of T cell responses to AZD1222 COVID-19 vaccine. Study-level information: Some second doses came at about 4 weeks and others at about 12 weeks; these were pooled. General study points: Spike regions recognized by vaccine-associated CD4 TCRs spanned the protein, led by 160-218 and 743-854. The donors showed a predominance of white British ancestry and of females, with possible underestimation of clonal diversity.

This CDR3 is built from 15 residues. Trimming took off 3 bases at V and 1 base at J, with 10 bases between the two ends. Germline V CDR1 and CDR2: LNHDA, SQIVND (reference sequence). The V gene is TRBV19, the J gene TRBJ2-1; D gene unclear. This receptor was obtained from an adult in good health. The sample consisted of peripheral blood, taken on day 0 of AZD1222 vaccination. The CDR3 protein is CASSIGSSSYNEQFF. The CDR3 DNA reads TGTGCCAGTAGTATCGGAAGCAGTTCCTACAATGAGCAGTTCTTC.